This T cell receptor (beta chain) was identified in a study of early T cells in non-severe SARS-CoV-2 infection. Study context: The sequenced material was bulk RNA from unsorted whole blood, and its chains were unpaired.

Trimming shortened V by 4 bases and J by 4 bases, and 7 bases separated the two germline ends. This CDR3 has 11 residues. Germline assignment: CDR1 SQVTM and CDR2 ANQGSEA. Unique molecular identifiers tagged individual cDNA molecules. TCRdb re-called the 5' RACE reads with MiXCR, one entry per CDR3 protein. The sample shows 97,000 or so distinct CDR3 sequences, around 10% of them seen only once. This clonotype has just a few counts. Its antigen remains unknown. Whole-study results and caveats: Private and CD4 specificities were missed by VDJdb matching, skewed to anti-spike CD8.

V usage is TRBV29-1 and J usage is TRBJ1-2; no firm D call. The source of this sequence is an adult who was a healthcare worker with PCR-confirmed SARS-CoV-2 infection or an uninfected control (not recorded which). Sequenced material: whole blood, taken at baseline. CDR3: CSVAGSYGYTF. CDR3 coding DNA: TGCAGCGTTGCGGGGTCCTATGGCTACACCTTC.